These 31 T cell receptor beta chains originate from one sample sequenced in a study of T-cell reconstitution after alpha-beta-depleted transplantation in children (dated by TCRdb to about 2016). The treatment or condition label corresponds to: allogeneic hematopoietic cell transplantation with graft depleted of TCRalphabeta T cells and CD19 B cells. The library was prepared using PCR. The instrument given in TCRdb is Illumina HiSeq 2500. To normalize quantification of the TCRbeta repertoire, the TCR libraries were built with molecular barcoding that relied on unique molecular identifiers. The public sequencing data were trimmed at Q25 with fastp and processed into clonotypes with MiXCR by TCRdb, which kept only in-frame beta chains. Each CDR3 protein appears once, grouped with its most common genes and DNA. The sample table records about 250,000 distinct CDR3 sequences; 20% to 30% of these occur just once. Clones ranked in the top ten supply about 4.8% of the sample.

This material consisted of PBMCs, mostly from graft donor cells, taken 360 days after TCRalphabeta/CD19-depleted stem cell transplant. These TCRs come from a female patient between 2 and 10 years old who had a stem cell transplant for congenital amegakaryocytic thrombocytopenia, so the T cells may come from the graft donor.

The rearrangement uses TRBV6-2 or TRBV6-3 and TRBJ2-7; 13 nucleotides line up with TRBD2. The CDR3 consists of 14 residues. From germline, CDR1 is MNHEY and CDR2 SVGEGT. The V segment lost 7 bases and the J segment 2 bases; nucleotides outside the gene matches: 2. CDR3 DNA: TGTGCCAGCAAAACTAGCGGGAGGGCCTACGAGCAGTACTTC. The encoded protein is CASKTSGRAYEQYF.

The chain has TRBV2 and TRBJ1-1; D not certain. CDR1 is SNHLY, CDR2 FYNNEI, per germline. Between the trimmed V and J ends, which lost 8 bases and 0 bases, there was a span of 13 bases. The CDR3 spans 14 residues. CDR3 protein: CASASRHLNTEAFF. The CDR3 DNA reads TGTGCCAGCGCTTCTAGGCACCTGAACACTGAAGCTTTCTTT.

This clonotype showed up just a few times. The CDR3, as DNA: TGTGCCGCTCGAAGGGGACAGACGAACCAAGAGACCCAGTACTTC. Amino acid sequence: CAARRGQTNQETQYF. This rearrangement joins TRBV6-1 to TRBJ2-5, with TRBD1 identical over 7 bases. Germline loops: CDR1 MNHNS, CDR2 SASEGT. CDR3 length: 15 amino acids. Trimming cost V 11 bases and J 0 bases; bases outside gene matches: 12.

This clonotype turned up a few times. The chain has TRBV10-3 and TRBJ1-2, with D maybe TRBD1 (5 bases). The CDR3 is 14 amino acids. Between the trimmed V and J ends, which lost 6 bases and 4 bases, there was a span of 15 bases. Looked up from germline, CDR1 is ENHRY and CDR2 is SYGVKD. The CDR3 DNA reads TGTGCCATCAGCGCCGGGACCAGGAGCTATGGCTACACCTTC. Its translation: CAISAGTRSYGYTF.

The rearrangement joins TRBV7-7 to TRBJ2-3; 7 nucleotides align to TRBD1. CDR1 and CDR2 (germline): SSHAT, FNYEAQ (reference sequence). The CDR3 totals 16 residues. The V and J ends lost 5 bases and 3 bases, in that order; junction bases with no gene match: 11. CDR3 residues: CASSPTRTGPTDTQYF. The CDR3 nucleotides read TGTGCCAGCAGCCCAACCCGGACAGGTCCGACAGATACGCAGTATTTT.

This clonotype was picked up a small number of times. The chain has TRBV20-1 and TRBJ2-5; 9 bases map to TRBD2. Germline lookup yields CDR1 DFQATT and CDR2 SNEGSKA (reference sequence). The CDR3 totals 13 residues. J gave up 1 base and V 3 bases, and 0 bases lay outside the gene matches. CDR3 nucleotide sequence: TGCAGTGCTAGGACTAGCGGCCAAGAGACCCAGTACTTC. As protein: CSARTSGQETQYF.

On this clonotype itself: A much larger clone is a single base away; this may be a read error. CDR3 sequence reads: CASSLRLAGVPHEQFF. DNA for the CDR3: TGCGCCAGCAGCCTTAGACTAGCGGGAGTCCCTCATGAGCAGTTCTTC. The V and J genes are TRBV4-1 and TRBJ2-1; 12 bases line up with TRBD2. V gave up 4 bases and J gave up 8 bases; unmatched junction bases: 9. This CDR3 comprises 16 residues. Germline V gene lookup returns CDR1 MGHRA and CDR2 YSYEKL.

A few counts support this clonotype. The chain couples TRBV2 to TRBJ2-1; D could derive from TRBD1 or TRBD2 (5 bases each). There are 16 residues in the CDR3. Germline lookup yields CDR1 SNHLY and CDR2 FYNNEI. The V end was cut by 6 bases, the J end by 6 bases, with 21 bases between. The CDR3 DNA follows: TGTGCCAGCAGCTTACCTTTGGGGGTGGGGGTCAATGAGCAGTTCTTC. It yields the protein CASSLPLGVGVNEQFF. The full variable domain, in which reference TRBV2 and TRBJ2-1 provide the parts outside the CDR3, is EPEVTQTPSHQVTQMGQEVILRCVPISNHLYFYWYRQILGQKVEFLVSFYNNEISEKSEIFDDQFSVERPDGSNFTLKIRSTKLEDSAMYFCASSLPLGVGVNEQFFGPGTRLTVL.

This rearrangement joins TRBV28 to TRBJ1-3; D gene uncertain. Per the germline V gene, CDR1 is MDHEN and CDR2 is SYDVKM. V gave up 7 bases and J gave up 4 bases, with 11 bases separating them. This CDR3 contains 13 residues. The CDR3 DNA is TGTGCCAGCATCGGGCGTGGGGGAAACACCATATATTTT. Translating it yields CASIGRGGNTIYF. Full variable domain (rest looked up from reference TRBV28 and TRBJ1-3): DVKVTQSSRYLVKRTGEKVFLECVQDMDHENMFWYRQDPGLGLRLIYFSYDVKMKEKGDIPEGYSVSREKKERFSLILESASTNQTSMYLCASIGRGGNTIYFGEGSWLTVV.

The gene calls are TRBV19 and TRBJ1-1, with TRBD1 identical over 9 bases. The CDR3 contains 15 residues. Unmatched junction bases numbered 12, after V lost 9 bases and J lost 4 bases. Germline CDR1 LNHDA, CDR2 SQIVND (reference sequence). CDR3 sequence: CARTSWTGEGTEAFF. The CDR3 nucleotides read TGTGCCAGAACCTCTTGGACAGGGGAAGGCACTGAAGCTTTCTTT.

This chain links TRBV4-1 with TRBJ2-7, with D perhaps matching TRBD1 or TRBD2 (5 bases each). CDR1 and CDR2 (germline): MGHRA, YSYEKL. The CDR3 extends over 17 amino acids. V dropped 2 bases and J dropped 2 bases, with 19 bases sitting between them. In DNA form, the CDR3 reads TGCGCCAGCAGCCAAACATCCGGGACCCAGCCCACCTACGAGCAGTACTTC. Translated, it gives CASSQTSGTQPTYEQYF.

This clonotype was seen a few times. V usage is TRBV2 and J usage is TRBJ2-4; D is uncertain. Germline V gene sequence: CDR1 SNHLY, CDR2 FYNNEI. With 8 bases removed from V and 4 bases from J, the gap between germline ends came to 9 bases. The CDR3 is 12 residues long. CDR3 in amino acids: CASGRHKNIQYF. The CDR3 DNA follows: TGTGCCAGCGGGCGGCATAAAAACATTCAGTACTTC. Complete variable domain (other parts from reference TRBV2 and TRBJ2-4): EPEVTQTPSHQVTQMGQEVILRCVPISNHLYFYWYRQILGQKVEFLVSFYNNEISEKSEIFDDQFSVERPDGSNFTLKIRSTKLEDSAMYFCASGRHKNIQYFGAGTRLSVL.

This clonotype was found a few times. The chain couples TRBV4-2 to TRBJ2-5, with D possibly being TRBD1 or TRBD2 (5 bases each). Per the germline V gene, CDR1 is LGHNA and CDR2 is YNFKEQ. The CDR3 loop spans 17 amino acids. The V and J ends lost 3 bases and 2 bases respectively, with 19 bases between them. The CDR3 DNA is TGTGCCAGCAGCCACAGGACTCTTACAGGTGGTCAAGAGACCCAGTACTTC. Translated: CASSHRTLTGGQETQYF.

Of note for this clonotype: The junction and the germline gene differ at one end; a read error may be behind it. The CDR3 DNA reads TGTACCAGCAGTTTAGCGCGTGGCCCCTCGGACTCTGGAAACACCATATATTTT. This encodes CTSSLARGPSDSGNTIYF. The J gene is TRBJ1-3, the V gene TRBV12-3 or TRBV12-4; D call uncertain. The CDR3 is 18 amino acids.

This clonotype was observed a single time. The chain carries TRBV27 and TRBJ2-3; maybe TRBD2 (6 bases). Germline values: CDR1 MNHEY, CDR2 SMNVEV (reference sequence). The CDR3 covers 16 residues. Between the trimmed V and J ends, which lost 1 base and 0 bases, there was a span of 11 bases. CDR3 nucleotide sequence: TGTGCCAGCAGTTTATACCGGGGACTTAGCACAGATACGCAGTATTTT. This gives the protein CASSLYRGLSTDTQYF.

This clonotype was counted between two and nine times. The chain links TRBV2 to TRBJ1-5; TRBD1 matches 9 bases. The V gene end was trimmed by 4 bases and the J gene end by 2 bases; junction bases not matched to a gene: 12. The germline CDR1 and CDR2 sequences are SNHLY and FYNNEI. The CDR3 has 18 residues. The chain's CDR3 is CASSVPGQGYSGNQPQHF. The CDR3 DNA reads as TGTGCCAGCAGTGTCCCGGGACAGGGTTACTCGGGCAATCAGCCCCAGCATTTT. Full variable domain (outside the CDR3, taken from reference TRBV2 and TRBJ1-5): EPEVTQTPSHQVTQMGQEVILRCVPISNHLYFYWYRQILGQKVEFLVSFYNNEISEKSEIFDDQFSVERPDGSNFTLKIRSTKLEDSAMYFCASSVPGQGYSGNQPQHFGDGTRLSIL.

This CDR3 is CASSRTARNSPLHF. CDR3 DNA sequence: TGTGCCAGCAGTCGGACAGCCAGAAATTCACCCCTCCACTTT. This chain connects TRBV12-3 or TRBV12-4 to TRBJ1-6; D possibly corresponds to TRBD1 (6 bases). V lost 5 bases and J lost 7, with 12 bases in between. The CDR3 totals 14 residues.

This sequence joins TRBV27 and TRBJ2-1, with TRBD1 matching over 12 bases. V lost 4 bases and J lost 4; bases outside the gene matches: 2. Per the germline V gene, CDR1 is MNHEY and CDR2 is SMNVEV (reference sequence). The CDR3 has 15 amino acids. CDR3 protein: CASSSGQGAYNEQFF. The CDR3 DNA reads as TGTGCCAGCAGTTCGGGACAGGGGGCATACAATGAGCAGTTCTTC.

J is TRBJ2-3 and V is TRBV5-1; D may correspond to TRBD1 or TRBD2 (8 bases each). Germline assignment: CDR1 SGHRS and CDR2 YFSETQ. This CDR3 spans 17 amino acids. Trimming took off 2 bases at V and 4 bases at J, with 20 bases between the two ends. The CDR3 sequence: CASSLDGQGLGADTQYF. CDR3 in DNA: TGCGCCAGCAGCTTAGACGGACAGGGACTAGGGGCAGATACGCAGTATTTT.

The rearrangement joins TRBV20-1 to TRBJ2-7; 7 positions match TRBD2. Germline V CDR1 and CDR2: DFQATT, SNEGSKA (reference sequence). V dropped 0 bases and J dropped 3; count of bases not matched to a gene: 14. The length of the CDR3 is 17 residues. As DNA, the CDR3 is TGCAGTGCTAGAGACCCCGCCCCAAGGCGGGGGTACTACGAGCAGTACTTC. It translates to CSARDPAPRRGYYEQYF.

The chain employs TRBV7-8 and TRBJ2-2, with 8 bases that match TRBD2. With 5 bases clipped from V and 3 bases from J, the junction kept 8 bases outside the gene matches. CDR1 and CDR2 from the germline V gene are SGHVS and FQNEAQ. The CDR3 totals 16 residues. CDR3 bases: TGTGCCAGCAGCCCCCGGACTAGCCTTCACACCGGGGAGCTGTTTTTT. It is translated as CASSPRTSLHTGELFF.

This clonotype occurred a few times. This chain uses TRBV5-1 with TRBJ2-5; 10 bases match TRBD2. Germline values: CDR1 SGHRS, CDR2 YFSETQ. V shed 7 bases, J shed 2 bases, and the junction held 8 bases outside the gene matches. The CDR3 is made up of 15 amino acids. CDR3 protein: CASAMGLAKQETQYF. The CDR3 DNA reads as TGCGCCAGCGCTATGGGACTAGCGAAACAAGAGACCCAGTACTTC.

The chain recombines TRBV21-1 with TRBJ1-5; the listed D gene, TRBD1, was not tested against the DNA. TRBV21-1 counts as a pseudogene. This CDR3 has 16 residues. CDR3: CASSPRDREPDQPQHF. For the CDR3, the DNA is TGTGCCAGCAGCCCCCGGGACAGGGAGCCCGATCAGCCCCAGCATTTT.

This clonotype was recorded many times. The rearrangement joins TRBV6-1 to TRBJ2-3, with 9 bases fitting TRBD2. This CDR3 has 14 residues. V shed 6 bases, J shed 2 bases, and the junction held 3 bases outside the gene matches. Germline CDR1 is MNHNS and CDR2 is SASEGT. The CDR3 bases are TGTGCCAGCAGGAGCGGGAGGTCCACAGATACGCAGTATTTT. Its translation is CASRSGRSTDTQYF.

The chain carries TRBV6-1 and TRBJ2-3; possible D gene TRBD2, 6 bases. This CDR3 region has 15 residues. Trimming took 3 bases from V and 1 from J, leaving 11 bases between them. Germline assignment: CDR1 MNHNS and CDR2 SASEGT. The CDR3 protein is CASSDWRGGTDTQYF. The CDR3 DNA is TGTGCCAGCAGTGATTGGCGGGGAGGCACAGATACGCAGTATTTT.

This clonotype was seen many times. The chain carries TRBV5-1 and TRBJ2-1; no firm D call. Deletions cut 6 bases from V and 3 bases from J, with 16 bases between. This CDR3 is built from 15 residues. Germline V gene sequence: CDR1 SGHRS, CDR2 YFSETQ. Here the CDR3 reads CASTVATGLYNEQFF. Written as DNA, the CDR3 is TGCGCCAGCACCGTGGCGACCGGTCTCTACAATGAGCAGTTCTTC.

This clonotype has only a few counts. This CDR3 reads CASGNPGLQETQYF. CDR3 DNA sequence: TGTGCCAGCGGAAACCCGGGACTCCAAGAGACCCAGTACTTC. The chain combines TRBV6-1 with TRBJ2-5; D might be TRBD2 (6 bases). The CDR3 runs 14 residues. Germline V gene data show CDR1 as MNHNS and CDR2 as SASEGT. V was cut by 8 bases and J by 1 base, with 14 bases left in between.

This clonotype was counted between two and nine times. The chain links TRBV30 to TRBJ2-7; TRBD1 matches at 8 bases. The length of the CDR3 is 14 residues. The germline gives CDR1 GTSNPN, CDR2 SVGIG (reference sequence). V gave up 6 bases and J gave up 1 base; unmatched junction bases: 8. CDR3 loop: CACYSGTGSYEQYF. The CDR3, as DNA: TGTGCCTGTTATTCCGGGACAGGATCCTACGAGCAGTACTTC.

The chain has TRBV5-1 and TRBJ2-1, with D possibly being TRBD1 (6 bases). The CDR3 consists of 12 residues. Per the germline V gene, CDR1 is SGHRS and CDR2 is YFSETQ. The V and J ends lost 0 bases and 10 bases respectively, with 8 bases between them. The CDR3 region is CASSLVGGEQFF. CDR3 DNA sequence: TGCGCCAGCAGCTTGGTTGGGGGCGAGCAGTTCTTC.

This clonotype was seen a few times. The J gene is TRBJ2-7, the V gene TRBV28, with TRBD2 matching 9 bases. J was trimmed by 7 bases and V by 7 bases; bases with no gene match: 11. Germline CDR1 is MDHEN and CDR2 is SYDVKM. The CDR3 runs 14 residues. Here the CDR3 reads CASIGTSTNYEQYF. CDR3 in DNA: TGTGCCAGCATTGGGACTAGCACAAACTATGAGCAGTACTTC.

V gene TRBV30 combines with J gene TRBJ1-1, with D possibly matching TRBD1 (5 bases). Trimming removed 1 base from V and 6 bases from J, with 18 bases in between. Germline lookup yields CDR1 GTSNPN and CDR2 SVGIG (reference sequence). This CDR3 is 15 amino acids long. The CDR3 here is CAWSGDSFYMSEAFF. The CDR3 nucleotides read TGTGCCTGGAGTGGTGACAGTTTCTATATGTCTGAAGCTTTCTTT.